This T cell receptor (beta chain) was found in a study of tumor-infiltrating lymphocytes in oesophageal squamous cell carcinoma. Germline-derived CDR1 and CDR2 are ENHRY and SYGVKD. CDR3 length: 15 amino acids. This clonotype appeared once. TCRdb used MiXCR to reprocess the PCR reads, holding one entry per CDR3 protein. The sample lists about 10,000 distinct CDR3 sequences, roughly 60% occurring once. The receptor's source is a female donor with esophageal squamous cell carcinoma. This rearrangement joins TRBV10-3 to TRBJ2-5; TRBD2 matches at 7 bases. The better agreement between TRBJ2-1 and the DNA end casts doubt on the J call. The sample was esophageal tumor tissue. CDR3 nucleotides: TGTGCCACCAGCGGGCCAGCGGGGCCCTCCTACGAGCAGTTCTTC. It yields the protein CATSGPAGPSYEQFF.